This TCR beta chain was identified in a study of T cell changes during pregnancy in multiple sclerosis. Here immunoSEQ multiplex PCR was the method, and the copy in TCRdb shows in-frame clones only, minus some. The data show over 12,000 clones, 65% to 90% seen once. Germline V gene data show CDR1 as MNHNS and CDR2 as SASEGT. Trimming cost V 3 bases and J 7 bases, with 9 bases left between them. This CDR3 comprises 13 residues. This clone was counted between two and nine times. The receptor was isolated from a female donor with multiple sclerosis, enrolled in a pregnancy study. Specimen: CD8+ T cells from peripheral blood mononuclear cells, collected in the first trimester of pregnancy. The V gene is TRBV6-1, the J gene TRBJ2-2; no reliable D call. CDR3 region: CASSEELIGELFF. The CDR3 DNA is TGTGCCAGCAGTGAGGAGTTAATCGGGGAGCTGTTTTTT.